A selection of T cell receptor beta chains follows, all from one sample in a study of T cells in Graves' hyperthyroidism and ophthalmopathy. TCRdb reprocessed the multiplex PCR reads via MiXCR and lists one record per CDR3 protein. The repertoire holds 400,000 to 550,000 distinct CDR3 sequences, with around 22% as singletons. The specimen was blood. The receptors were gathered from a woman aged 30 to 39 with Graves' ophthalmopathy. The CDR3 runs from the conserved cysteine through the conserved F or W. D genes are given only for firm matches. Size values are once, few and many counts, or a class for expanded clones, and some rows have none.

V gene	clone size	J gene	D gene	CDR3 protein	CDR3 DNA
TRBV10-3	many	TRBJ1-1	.	CAISESSGFGTEAFF	TGTGCCATCAGTGAGTCGTCAGGGTTCGGTACTGAAGCTTTCTTT
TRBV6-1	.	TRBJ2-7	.	CASTRMAGQYSYEQYF	TGTGCCAGCACTAGAATGGCGGGACAGTACTCCTACGAGCAGTACTTC
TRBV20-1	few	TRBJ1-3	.	CSAPQSFNSGNTIYF	TGCAGTGCTCCCCAGTCCTTTAATTCTGGAAACACCATATATTTT
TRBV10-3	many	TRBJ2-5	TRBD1	CAISASGGEGETQYF	TGTGCCATCAGCGCTTCAGGGGGTGAAGGAGAGACCCAGTACTTC
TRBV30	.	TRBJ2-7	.	CAWSVSQEQYF	TGTGCCTGGAGTGTAAGTCAGGAGCAGTACTTC
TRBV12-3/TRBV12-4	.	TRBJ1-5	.	CASSLGGFDNQPQHF	TGTGCCAGCAGTCTCGGGGGCTTCGACAATCAGCCCCAGCATTTT
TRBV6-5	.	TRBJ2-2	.	CASSYSTNGELFF	TGTGCCAGCAGCTACTCGACGAACGGGGAGCTGTTTTTT
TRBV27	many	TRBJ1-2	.	CASSLSGDYYGYTF	TGTGCCAGCAGTTTATCAGGGGACTACTATGGCTACACCTTC
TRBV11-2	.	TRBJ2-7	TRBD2	CASSLVLSGGGSYEQYF	TGTGCCAGCAGCTTAGTCCTTTCGGGGGGGGGCTCCTACGAGCAGTACTTC
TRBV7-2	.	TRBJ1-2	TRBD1	CASSLLTGGNYGYTF	TGTGCCAGCAGCCTATTGACAGGGGGCAACTATGGCTACACCTTC